The 15 T cell receptor beta chains reported below all come from one sample, sequenced in a study of HIV-infected children after antiretroviral therapy interruption (dated by TCRdb to the late 2010s). The library relied on 3' RACE. TCRdb shows the sequencer as Illumina MiSeq. TCR libraries were built from RNA using a 3' RACE protocol with unique molecular identifiers to correct PCR amplification bias. Clones were called with MiXCR by TCRdb after fastp trimmed the public reads at Q25, and only in-frame beta chains were retained. Identical CDR3 proteins give one entry, which carries the most common genes and DNA. In this sample the table shows 70,000 to 90,000 distinct CDR3 sequences, around 6.9% of which occur a single time. The ten largest clones take up 0.85% to 1.2% of the sample. This specimen's treatment or condition label, per the study, means: PENTA 11 planned treatment interruption arm or continuous ART arm.

The sequenced sample was CD45RA+ CD4+ T cells from PBMCs, pooled from several time points, obtained from a donor given antiretroviral therapy, either interrupted or continuous. The intended sense of this specimen's cell subset or site label: naive CD4+ CD45RA+ CD45RO- T cells. Receptors originate from a pool of human donors with HIV.

This clonotype was seen a single time. The CDR3 sequence: CASSLTQGREKLFF. The CDR3 DNA follows: TGTGCCAGCAGTTTAACCCAGGGGAGGGAAAAACTGTTTTTT. This sequence joins TRBV12-3 or TRBV12-4 and TRBJ1-4, with D possibly TRBD1 on 6 matching bases. V lost 2 bases, J lost 8 bases, and 12 bases lay in between. The CDR3 extends over 14 amino acids.

The CDR3 spells CASSPFGAHTDTQYF. CDR3 nucleotides: TGTGCCAGCAGCCCCTTCGGAGCCCACACAGATACGCAGTATTTT. The chain links TRBV12-3 or TRBV12-4 to TRBJ2-3; D unclear. This CDR3 contains 15 residues. The ends were cut back, 6 bases at V and 2 bases at J, with 15 bases in the middle.

There are a few counts of this clonotype. The chain joins TRBV6-6 to TRBJ2-7; TRBD2 matches at 7 bases. With V trimmed by 2 bases and J by 1 base, 5 bases remained unmatched. CDR3 length: 15 residues. Germline loops: CDR1 MNHNY, CDR2 SVGAGI (reference sequence). The CDR3: CASSYLGGGSYEQYF. The CDR3 region has the DNA TGTGCCAGCAGTTACCTTGGGGGGGGGTCCTACGAGCAGTACTTC.

This clonotype was counted ten times or more. The chain couples TRBV5-1 to TRBJ2-5; D may be TRBD2 (6 bases). The V end was cut by 4 bases, the J end by 3 bases, with 16 bases between. The CDR3 contains 15 residues. The germline CDR1 and CDR2 sequences are SGHRS and YFSETQ. CDR3 residues: CASSKLGTSKETQYF. CDR3 DNA: TGCGCCAGCAGCAAACTGGGGACTTCAAAAGAGACCCAGTACTTC. Drawing the rest from reference TRBV5-1 and TRBJ2-5, the complete variable domain is KAGVTQTPRYLIKTRGQQVTLSCSPISGHRSVSWYQQTPGQGLQFLFEYFSETQRNKGNFPGRFSGRQFSNSRSEMNVSTLELGDSALYLCASSKLGTSKETQYFGPGTRLLVL.

Many counts were recorded for this clonotype. The chain joins TRBV6-2 or TRBV6-3 to TRBJ1-1, with D possibly TRBD1 on 6 matching bases. Germline V CDR1 and CDR2: MNHEY, SVGEGT. This CDR3 has 13 amino acids. Trimming took 5 bases from V and 0 from J, leaving 7 bases between them. CDR3 nucleotides: TGTGCCAGCAGTCGACAGGTGAACACTGAAGCTTTCTTT. Translation: CASSRQVNTEAFF.

The table lists this clonotype with a few counts. This chain connects TRBV7-6 to TRBJ2-7; 7 bases are a match to TRBD2. The CDR3 extends over 18 amino acids. CDR1 SGHVS and CDR2 FNYEAQ come from the germline V gene. Unmatched junction bases numbered 13, after V lost 2 bases and J lost 0 bases. In DNA form, the CDR3 reads TGTGCCAGCAGCTTATTTTCTAGGGCTAGCGGTAACTCCTACGAGCAGTACTTC. Translating it yields CASSLFSRASGNSYEQYF.

Ten or more counts support this clonotype. The chain combines TRBV6-5 with TRBJ2-3; a possible D gene is TRBD2 (6 bases). CDR1 MNHEY and CDR2 SVGAGI come from the germline V gene. The CDR3 is made up of 14 amino acids. Trimming took 4 bases from V and 4 from J, leaving 12 bases between them. The CDR3 DNA reads TGTGCCAGCAGTTCACCGGGACTTTCAGATACGCAGTATTTT. Residues: CASSSPGLSDTQYF.

This clonotype occurred many times. The CDR3 is CASSSSDRGREKLFF. CDR3 DNA sequence: TGTGCCAGCAGTTCCTCGGACAGGGGGAGAGAAAAACTGTTTTTT. The genes are TRBV12-3 or TRBV12-4 and TRBJ1-4, with 10 bases aligning to TRBD1. V was clipped by 4 bases and J by 8 bases; unmatched bases: 7. The CDR3 is 15 amino acids.

The CDR3 DNA sequence: TGTGCCAGCAGCGTCAGGATGGGGCCTGGAAACACCATATATTTT. Translated: CASSVRMGPGNTIYF. This sequence joins TRBV25-1 and TRBJ1-3, with D possibly being TRBD1 (5 bases). With 6 bases removed from V and 2 bases from J, the gap between germline ends came to 14 bases. Germline V gives CDR1 MGHDK, CDR2 SYGVNS. The length of the CDR3 is 15 residues.

This clonotype was recorded many times. The V call is TRBV19, the J call TRBJ2-7; 7 nucleotides match TRBD1. Germline loops: CDR1 LNHDA, CDR2 SQIVND (reference sequence). Unmatched junction bases numbered 7, after V lost 7 bases and J lost 4 bases. This CDR3 is built from 13 residues. The CDR3 sequence is CASTSRQGYEQYF. The CDR3 DNA is TGTGCCAGTACCTCGAGACAGGGTTACGAGCAGTACTTC.

This clonotype occurred many times. The J gene is TRBJ2-1, the V gene TRBV20-1, with 8 bases fitting TRBD2. The CDR3 sequence is 17 residues long. Germline CDR1 reads DFQATT; CDR2 reads SNEGSKA (reference sequence). V dropped 3 bases and J dropped 2; count of bases not matched to a gene: 12. CDR3 amino acids: CSASDKKRGLTYNEQFF. DNA of the CDR3: TGCAGTGCTAGTGATAAGAAGCGGGGGCTAACCTACAATGAGCAGTTCTTC.

The table lists this clonotype with many counts. The chain recombines TRBV7-9 with TRBJ2-3, with a tentative D call TRBD2 (6 bases). Trimming shortened V by 5 bases and J by 2 bases, and 23 bases separated the two germline ends. The CDR3 has 18 residues. The germline gives CDR1 SEHNR, CDR2 FQNEAQ (reference sequence). For the CDR3, the DNA is TGTGCCAGCAGCGCCCCGGAGGGGTCGCGGGGAATCACAGATACGCAGTATTTT. Translated, it gives CASSAPEGSRGITDTQYF.

The CDR3 is CASSLVGQGGIQYF. The CDR3 DNA is TGCGCCAGCAGCTTGGTGGGACAGGGAGGCATTCAGTACTTC. This chain uses TRBV5-1 with TRBJ2-4; 9 bases are shared with TRBD1. CDR3 length equals 14 residues. Germline CDR1 is SGHRS and CDR2 is YFSETQ. The junction had 4 bases not matched to a gene; V was cut back by 0 bases and J by 9 bases.

In this sample, this clonotype turned up many times. The rearrangement uses TRBV12-3 or TRBV12-4 and TRBJ1-2; D call uncertain. Between the trimmed V and J ends, which lost 11 bases and 0 bases, there was a span of 7 bases. The CDR3 covers 11 residues. Written as DNA, the CDR3 is TGTGCCGCCGAATCTAACTATGGCTACACCTTC. This encodes CAAESNYGYTF.

V gene TRBV2 combines with J gene TRBJ1-1; D is unclear. The CDR3 sequence is 14 residues long. CDR1 is SNHLY and CDR2 is FYNNEI in the germline V gene. Trimming shortened V by 4 bases and J by 1 base, and 10 bases separated the two germline ends. CDR3 residues: CASSGISKNTEAFF. As DNA, the CDR3 is TGTGCCAGCAGTGGAATCAGCAAGAACACTGAAGCTTTCTTT.